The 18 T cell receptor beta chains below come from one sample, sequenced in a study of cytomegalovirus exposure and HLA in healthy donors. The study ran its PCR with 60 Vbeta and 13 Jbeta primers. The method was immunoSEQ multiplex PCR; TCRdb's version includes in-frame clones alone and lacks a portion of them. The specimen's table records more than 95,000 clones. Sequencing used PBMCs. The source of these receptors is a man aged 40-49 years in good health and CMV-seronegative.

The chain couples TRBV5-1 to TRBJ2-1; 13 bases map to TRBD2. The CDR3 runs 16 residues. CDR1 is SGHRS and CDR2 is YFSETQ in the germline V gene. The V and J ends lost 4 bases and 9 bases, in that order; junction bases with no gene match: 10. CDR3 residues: CASSPWGLAGLAEQFF. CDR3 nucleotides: TGCGCCAGCAGCCCCTGGGGACTAGCGGGACTTGCTGAGCAGTTCTTC. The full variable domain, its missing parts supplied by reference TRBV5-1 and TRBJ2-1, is KAGVTQTPRYLIKTRGQQVTLSCSPISGHRSVSWYQQTPGQGLQFLFEYFSETQRNKGNFPGRFSGRQFSNSRSEMNVSTLELGDSALYLCASSPWGLAGLAEQFFGPGTRLTVL.

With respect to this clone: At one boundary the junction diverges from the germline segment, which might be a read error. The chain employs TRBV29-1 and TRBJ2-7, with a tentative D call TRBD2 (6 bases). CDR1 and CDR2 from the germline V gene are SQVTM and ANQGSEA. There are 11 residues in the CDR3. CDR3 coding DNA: TGCAGCGCCCGGGACTCCTCCGAGCAGTACTTC. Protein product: CSARDSSEQYF.

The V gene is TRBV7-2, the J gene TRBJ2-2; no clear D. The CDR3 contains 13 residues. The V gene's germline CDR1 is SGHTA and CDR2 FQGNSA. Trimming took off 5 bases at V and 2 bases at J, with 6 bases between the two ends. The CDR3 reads CASSLINTGELFF. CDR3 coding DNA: TGTGCCAGCAGCCTAATCAACACCGGGGAGCTGTTTTTT.

The CDR3 loop is CASSWLAGGPNEQFF. DNA of the CDR3: TGCGCCAGCAGCTGGTTAGCGGGAGGGCCGAATGAGCAGTTCTTC. V is TRBV5-1 and J is TRBJ2-1; 11 bases are a match to TRBD2. J was trimmed by 7 bases and V by 3 bases; bases with no gene match: 6. From germline, CDR1 is SGHRS and CDR2 YFSETQ. The CDR3 runs 15 residues.

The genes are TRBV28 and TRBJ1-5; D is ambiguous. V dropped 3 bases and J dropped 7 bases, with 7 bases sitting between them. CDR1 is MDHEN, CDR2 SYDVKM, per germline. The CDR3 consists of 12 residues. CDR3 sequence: CASSLVEQPQHF. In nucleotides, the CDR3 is TGTGCCAGCAGTTTGGTTGAGCAGCCCCAGCATTTT. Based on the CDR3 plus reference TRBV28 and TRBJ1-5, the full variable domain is DVKVTQSSRYLVKRTGEKVFLECVQDMDHENMFWYRQDPGLGLRLIYFSYDVKMKEKGDIPEGYSVSREKKERFSLILESASTNQTSMYLCASSLVEQPQHFGDGTRLSIL.

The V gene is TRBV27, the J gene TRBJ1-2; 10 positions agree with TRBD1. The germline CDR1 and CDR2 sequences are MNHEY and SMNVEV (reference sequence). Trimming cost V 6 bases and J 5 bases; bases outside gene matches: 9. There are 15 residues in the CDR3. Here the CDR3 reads CASRTRTGGFYGYTF. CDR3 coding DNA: TGTGCCAGCAGAACAAGGACAGGGGGGTTTTATGGCTACACCTTC.

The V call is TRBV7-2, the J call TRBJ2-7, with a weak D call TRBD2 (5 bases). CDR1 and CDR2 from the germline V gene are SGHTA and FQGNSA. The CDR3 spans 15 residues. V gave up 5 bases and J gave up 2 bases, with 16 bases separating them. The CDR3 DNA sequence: TGTGCCAGCAGCCGAACTTCAGCGGTAACCTACGAGCAGTACTTC. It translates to CASSRTSAVTYEQYF.

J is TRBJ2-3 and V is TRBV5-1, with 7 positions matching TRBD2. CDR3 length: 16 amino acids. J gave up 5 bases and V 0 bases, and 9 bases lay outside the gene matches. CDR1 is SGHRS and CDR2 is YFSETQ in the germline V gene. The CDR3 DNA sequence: TGCGCCAGCAGCTTGGGTAGCGGGCTAGCCATAGATACGCAGTATTTT. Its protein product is CASSLGSGLAIDTQYF.

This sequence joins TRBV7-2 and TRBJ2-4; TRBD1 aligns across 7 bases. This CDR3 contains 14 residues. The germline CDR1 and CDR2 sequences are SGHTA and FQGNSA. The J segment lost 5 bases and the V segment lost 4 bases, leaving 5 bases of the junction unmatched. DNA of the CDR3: TGTGCCAGCAGCTCGACAGGGCTCCAAAACATTCAGTACTTC. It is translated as CASSSTGLQNIQYF.

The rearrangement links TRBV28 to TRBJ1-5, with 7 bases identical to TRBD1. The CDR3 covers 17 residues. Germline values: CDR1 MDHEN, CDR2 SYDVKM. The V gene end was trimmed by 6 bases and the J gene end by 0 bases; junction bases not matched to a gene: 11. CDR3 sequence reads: CASRLTLGQISNQPQHF. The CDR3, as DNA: TGTGCCAGCAGACTGACCCTGGGACAGATTAGCAATCAGCCCCAGCATTTT.

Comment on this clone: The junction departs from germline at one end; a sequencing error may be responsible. The CDR3 is CASSLNHGSAGELFF. In nucleotides, the CDR3 is TGTGCTAGCAGCTTAAACCACGGGTCCGCCGGGGAGCTGTTTTTT. This chain connects TRBV7-7 to TRBJ2-2, with unresolved D. In germline, CDR1 is SSHAT, CDR2 FNYEAQ (reference sequence). This CDR3 spans 15 amino acids.

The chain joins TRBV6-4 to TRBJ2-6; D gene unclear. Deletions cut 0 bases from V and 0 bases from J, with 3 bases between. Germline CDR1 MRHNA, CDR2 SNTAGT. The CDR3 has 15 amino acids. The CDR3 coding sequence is TGTGCCAGCAGTGACTCCAACTCTGGGGCCAACGTCCTGACTTTC. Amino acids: CASSDSNSGANVLTF.

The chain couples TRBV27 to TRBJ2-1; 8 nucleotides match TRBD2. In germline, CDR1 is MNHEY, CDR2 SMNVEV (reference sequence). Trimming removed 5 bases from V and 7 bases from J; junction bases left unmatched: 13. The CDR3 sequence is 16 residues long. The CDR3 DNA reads TGTGCCAGCAGTCTGATTAGCGGGACCCCGGGTAATGAGCAGTTCTTC. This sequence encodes CASSLISGTPGNEQFF.

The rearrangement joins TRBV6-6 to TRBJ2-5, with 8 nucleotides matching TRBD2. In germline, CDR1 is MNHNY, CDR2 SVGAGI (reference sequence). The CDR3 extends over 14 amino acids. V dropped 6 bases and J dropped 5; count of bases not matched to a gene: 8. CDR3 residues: CASRRAGDGETQYF. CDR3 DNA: TGTGCCAGCAGGCGAGCGGGAGACGGGGAGACCCAGTACTTC.

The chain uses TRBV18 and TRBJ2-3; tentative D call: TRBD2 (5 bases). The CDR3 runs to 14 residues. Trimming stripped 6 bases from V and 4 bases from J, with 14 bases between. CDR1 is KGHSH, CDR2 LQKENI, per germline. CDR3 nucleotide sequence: TGTGCCAGCTCGCCAATCGGGGTATCAGATACGCAGTATTTT. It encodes CASSPIGVSDTQYF.

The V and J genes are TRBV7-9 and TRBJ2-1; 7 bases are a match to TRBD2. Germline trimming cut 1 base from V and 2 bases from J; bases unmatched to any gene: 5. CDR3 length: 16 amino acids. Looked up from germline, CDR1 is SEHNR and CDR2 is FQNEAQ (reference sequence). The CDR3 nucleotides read TGTGCCAGCAGCTTAGGTTACAGCGGGACCTACAATGAGCAGTTCTTC. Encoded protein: CASSLGYSGTYNEQFF.

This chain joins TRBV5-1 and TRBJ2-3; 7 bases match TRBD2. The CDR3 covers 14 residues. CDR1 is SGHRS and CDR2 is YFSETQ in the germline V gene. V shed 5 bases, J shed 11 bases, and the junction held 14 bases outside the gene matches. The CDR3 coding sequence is TGCGCCAGCAGTCTTTCTGCGGGAGCTTTCTTGCAGTATTTT. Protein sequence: CASSLSAGAFLQYF.

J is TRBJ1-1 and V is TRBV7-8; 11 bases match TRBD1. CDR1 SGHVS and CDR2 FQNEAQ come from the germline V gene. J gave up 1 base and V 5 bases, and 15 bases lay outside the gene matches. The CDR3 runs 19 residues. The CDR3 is CASSPIPAGTGGRNTEAFF. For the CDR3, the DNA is TGTGCCAGCAGCCCAATCCCGGCCGGGACAGGGGGAAGGAACACTGAAGCTTTCTTT.